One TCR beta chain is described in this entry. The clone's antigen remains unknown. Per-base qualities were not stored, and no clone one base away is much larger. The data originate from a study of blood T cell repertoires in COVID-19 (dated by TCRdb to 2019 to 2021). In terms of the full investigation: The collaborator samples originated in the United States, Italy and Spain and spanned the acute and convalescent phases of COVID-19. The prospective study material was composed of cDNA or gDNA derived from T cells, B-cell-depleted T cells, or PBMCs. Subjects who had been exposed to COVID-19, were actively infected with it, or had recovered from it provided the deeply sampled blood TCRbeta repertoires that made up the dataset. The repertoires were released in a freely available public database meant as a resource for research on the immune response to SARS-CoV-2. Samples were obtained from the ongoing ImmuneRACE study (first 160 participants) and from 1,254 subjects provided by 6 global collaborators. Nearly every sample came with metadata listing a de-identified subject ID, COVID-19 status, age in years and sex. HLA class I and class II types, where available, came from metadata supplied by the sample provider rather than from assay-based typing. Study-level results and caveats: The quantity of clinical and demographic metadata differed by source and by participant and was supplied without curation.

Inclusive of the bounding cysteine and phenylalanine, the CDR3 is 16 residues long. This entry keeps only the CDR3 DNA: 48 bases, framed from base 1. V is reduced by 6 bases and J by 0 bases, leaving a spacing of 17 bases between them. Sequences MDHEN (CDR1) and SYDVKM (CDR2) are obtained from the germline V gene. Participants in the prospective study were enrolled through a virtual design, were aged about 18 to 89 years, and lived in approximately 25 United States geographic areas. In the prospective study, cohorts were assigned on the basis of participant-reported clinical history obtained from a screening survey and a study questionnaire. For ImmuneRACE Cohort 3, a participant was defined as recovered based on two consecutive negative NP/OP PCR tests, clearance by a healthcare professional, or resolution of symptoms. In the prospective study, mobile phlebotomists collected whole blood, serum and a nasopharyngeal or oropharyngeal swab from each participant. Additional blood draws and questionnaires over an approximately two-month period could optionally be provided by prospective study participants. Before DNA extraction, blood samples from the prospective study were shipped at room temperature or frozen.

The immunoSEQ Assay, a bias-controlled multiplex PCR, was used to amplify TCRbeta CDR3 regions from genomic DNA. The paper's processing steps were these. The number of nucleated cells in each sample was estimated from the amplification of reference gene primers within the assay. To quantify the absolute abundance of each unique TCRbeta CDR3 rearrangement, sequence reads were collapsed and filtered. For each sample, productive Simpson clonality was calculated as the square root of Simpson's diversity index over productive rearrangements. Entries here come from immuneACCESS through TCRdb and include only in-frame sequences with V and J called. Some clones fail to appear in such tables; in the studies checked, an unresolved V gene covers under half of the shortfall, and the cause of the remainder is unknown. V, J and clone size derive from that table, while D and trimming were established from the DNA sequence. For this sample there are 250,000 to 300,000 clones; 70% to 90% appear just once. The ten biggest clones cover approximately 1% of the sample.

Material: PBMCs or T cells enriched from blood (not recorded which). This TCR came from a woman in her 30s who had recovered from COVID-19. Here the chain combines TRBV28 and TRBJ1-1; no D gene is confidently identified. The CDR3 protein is CASRADNWYMNTEAFF. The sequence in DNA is TGTGCCAGCAGGGCTGACAATTGGTATATGAACACTGAAGCTTTCTTT.